Shown below are 25 T cell receptor beta chains from a single sample sequenced in a study of Ad26.COV2.S vaccination and SARS-CoV-2 variants. Treatment meaning: roughly 19 received Ad26.COV2.S at low or high dose, single or two shots; roughly 5 received placebo; per-sample allocation not given. Collection of the samples took place on day 63 after the first injection of vaccine or placebo. Generated by immunoSEQ multiplex PCR, the TCRdb table keeps only in-frame clones and is missing some. The sample lists about 680,000 clones; approximately 88% were seen once. Sequenced here: peripheral blood, sampled in a trial of Ad26.COV2.S vaccine versus placebo. The receptors come from a person aged 18-60 years who received the Ad26.COV2.S COVID-19 vaccine or a placebo.

This rearrangement joins TRBV5-6 to TRBJ1-1, with D maybe TRBD1 (6 bases). The length of the CDR3 is 17 residues. Trimming took 0 bases from V and 0 from J, leaving 15 bases between them. CDR1 SGHDT and CDR2 YYEEEE come from the germline V gene. The CDR3 sequence: CASSLVGVDSMNTEAFF. In DNA form, the CDR3 reads TGTGCCAGCAGCTTGGTCGGGGTGGACAGCATGAACACTGAAGCTTTCTTT.

The chain combines TRBV3-1 (or the pseudogene TRBV3-2) with TRBJ1-6; TRBD1 matches 7 bases. Unmatched junction bases numbered 10, after V lost 1 base and J lost 10 bases. The germline gives CDR1 LGHDT, CDR2 YNNKEL (reference sequence). The CDR3 extends over 16 amino acids. The CDR3 DNA reads TGTGCCAGCAGCCAAGGACCAGGGGGTCAAGACTCACCCCTCCACTTT. Its protein product is CASSQGPGGQDSPLHF.

The chain links TRBV5-4 to TRBJ2-3; 10 nucleotides match TRBD2. V gave up 3 bases and J gave up 0 bases; unmatched junction bases: 4. This CDR3 has 16 amino acids. CDR1 and CDR2 from the germline V gene are SGHNT and YYREEE (reference sequence). The CDR3 DNA reads as TGTGCCAGCAGCTCGAAACTAGCGGGAAGCACAGATACGCAGTATTTT. This codes for CASSSKLAGSTDTQYF.

The chain employs TRBV15 and TRBJ1-2; 8 bases are shared with TRBD1. There are 12 residues in the CDR3. V shed 5 bases, J shed 8 bases, and the junction held 4 bases outside the gene matches. CDR1 LNHNV and CDR2 YYDKDF come from the germline V gene (reference sequence). In nucleotides, the CDR3 is TGTGCCACCAGCCCTGGGACAGGCGGCTACACCTTC. It codes for CATSPGTGGYTF.

V is TRBV7-9 and J is TRBJ2-1; 9 bases agree with TRBD1. The V segment lost 1 base and the J segment 10 bases; nucleotides outside the gene matches: 8. The CDR3 runs to 15 residues. Germline CDR1 reads SEHNR; CDR2 reads FQNEAQ (reference sequence). The CDR3 DNA follows: TGTGCCAGCAGCTTAGTGGACAGGGGAGGCATAGAGCAGTTCTTC. Amino acids: CASSLVDRGGIEQFF.

V and J are TRBV7-2 and TRBJ2-1; TRBD1 matches at 7 bases. Germline V gives CDR1 SGHTA, CDR2 FQGNSA. V shed 2 bases and J 5 bases; nucleotides not matched to a gene: 6. This CDR3 region has 15 residues. CDR3 nucleotides: TGTGCCAGCAGCTTAATGGGACAGCGAAACAATGAGCAGTTCTTC. This gives the protein CASSLMGQRNNEQFF.

The table lists this clone with a count of one. One junction end disagrees with the germline gene, perhaps due to a read error. The rearrangement joins TRBV2 to TRBJ2-7; the D gene is possibly TRBD1 (6 bases). The CDR3 runs to 15 residues. Germline lookup yields CDR1 SNHLY and CDR2 FYNNEI. The CDR3 DNA is TGTGCCGGCAGCCCTTTGGGGACACTCTCCTACGAGCAGTACTTC. It translates to CAGSPLGTLSYEQYF.

Remarks on this clone: This same CDR3 is encoded by further DNA sequences in the sample. This chain uses TRBV3-1 (or the pseudogene TRBV3-2) with TRBJ2-3; TRBD1 might be the D (5 bases). This CDR3 is built from 14 residues. CDR1 is LGHDT, CDR2 YNNKEL, per germline (reference sequence). V was cut by 1 base and J by 2 bases, with 7 bases left in between. CDR3 nucleotide sequence: TGTGCCAGCAGCCAAGCAGGGAACACAGATACGCAGTATTTT. It yields the protein CASSQAGNTDTQYF.

The J gene is TRBJ2-7, the V gene TRBV7-9; a weak D match, TRBD1 (6 bases). The germline V gene has CDR1 SEHNR and CDR2 FQNEAQ (reference sequence). CDR3 length: 15 amino acids. Trimming removed 5 bases at V and 3 bases at J, with 17 bases between. CDR3 nucleotide sequence: TGTGCCAGCAGCGAAGACAGGCGGTCGGGCTACGAGCAGTACTTC. It is translated as CASSEDRRSGYEQYF.

V usage is TRBV15 and J usage is TRBJ1-5; tentatively, D is TRBD1 (6 bases). CDR1 is LNHNV, CDR2 YYDKDF, per germline (reference sequence). Trimming pared 5 bases from V and 4 bases from J, leaving 18 bases between. The CDR3 totals 16 residues. CDR3 loop: CATSWGAGRLNQPQHF. CDR3 bases: TGTGCCACCAGCTGGGGGGCGGGACGGCTGAATCAGCCCCAGCATTTT.

The V call is TRBV30, the J call TRBJ1-2; the D gene is possibly TRBD1 (6 bases). The germline gives CDR1 GTSNPN, CDR2 SVGIG (reference sequence). The V and J ends lost 1 base and 4 bases respectively, with 10 bases between them. The CDR3 runs to 13 residues. CDR3 sequence reads: CAWSAGTSYGYTF. The CDR3 DNA reads TGTGCCTGGAGTGCCGGGACATCCTATGGCTACACCTTC.

V usage is TRBV30 and J usage is TRBJ2-1; 10 nucleotides agree with TRBD1. J gave up 7 bases and V 7 bases, and 13 bases lay outside the gene matches. CDR3 length equals 15 residues. Germline CDR1 and CDR2: GTSNPN and SVGIG (reference sequence). In nucleotides, the CDR3 is TGTGCCTCAGACCTCCCGGGACAGGGGAGAAATGAGCAGTTCTTC. It translates to CASDLPGQGRNEQFF.

As regards this clone: The same CDR3 is also encoded by other DNA sequences in this sample. The genes are TRBV12-3 or TRBV12-4 and TRBJ2-2; D gene uncertain. The V gene lost 2 bases and the J gene lost 5 bases, with 6 bases spanning the gap. CDR3 length: 13 residues. The CDR3 here is CASSLRETGELFF. The CDR3 DNA sequence: TGTGCCAGCAGTTTAAGGGAAACCGGGGAGCTGTTTTTT.

The CDR3 loop reads CASSQEGGHGYTF. The DNA for the CDR3 is TGTGCCAGCAGCCAAGAGGGGGGCCATGGCTACACCTTC. The chain couples TRBV3-1 (or the pseudogene TRBV3-2) to TRBJ1-2; a weak D match, TRBD1 (6 bases). The CDR3 has 13 amino acids. The germline V and J ends were trimmed by 0 bases and 6 bases, with 8 bases remaining between them. From germline, CDR1 is LGHDT and CDR2 YNNKEL (reference sequence).

This chain joins TRBV10-3 and TRBJ2-7; 7 positions match TRBD2. V gave up 7 bases and J gave up 4 bases; unmatched junction bases: 10. In germline, CDR1 is ENHRY, CDR2 SYGVKD. CDR3 length equals 14 residues. The CDR3 reads CAINPAGDSYEQYF. The CDR3 DNA is TGTGCCATCAACCCCGCGGGAGACTCGTACGAGCAGTACTTC.

This rearrangement joins TRBV3-1 (or the pseudogene TRBV3-2) to TRBJ1-1, with D possibly being TRBD1 (5 bases). Trimming removed 6 bases from V and 6 bases from J, with 14 bases in between. Germline CDR1 reads LGHDT; CDR2 reads YNNKEL (reference sequence). This CDR3 is built from 13 residues. This chain's CDR3 is CASRRGSGAEAFF. DNA of the CDR3: TGTGCCAGCAGGAGGGGATCGGGCGCTGAAGCTTTCTTT.

CDR3 residues: CASSPSPSSYNEQFF. The CDR3 DNA follows: TGTGCCAGCAGCCCCAGTCCGAGCTCCTACAATGAGCAGTTCTTC. The chain joins TRBV7-6 to TRBJ2-1; no clear D gene. CDR3 size: 15 residues. Germline loops: CDR1 SGHVS, CDR2 FNYEAQ. With 5 bases removed from V and 0 bases from J, the gap between germline ends came to 11 bases.

About this clone itself: In the same sample, other DNA sequences code for this CDR3. The rearrangement joins TRBV18 to TRBJ2-2, with D perhaps TRBD1 (5 bases). The CDR3 runs to 14 residues. The V gene's germline CDR1 is KGHSH and CDR2 LQKENI. Between the trimmed V and J ends, which lost 2 bases and 1 base, there was a span of 5 bases. CDR3 residues: CASSPGQNTGELFF. The CDR3 coding sequence is TGTGCCAGCTCACCAGGACAGAACACCGGGGAGCTGTTTTTT.

V and J are TRBV5-1 and TRBJ1-2; D uncertain. Trimming removed 1 base at V and 4 bases at J, with 5 bases between. Germline V gene lookup returns CDR1 SGHRS and CDR2 YFSETQ. The CDR3 extends over 12 amino acids. The CDR3 nucleotides read TGCGCCAGCAGCTTGTCGACCTATGGCTACACCTTC. Encoded protein: CASSLSTYGYTF.

CDR3 sequence: CASSLGQPNTEAFF. CDR3 nucleotide sequence: TGTGCCAGCAGCTTGGGACAGCCGAACACTGAAGCTTTCTTT. V is TRBV7-9 and J is TRBJ1-1; 7 nucleotides match TRBD1. The length of the CDR3 is 14 residues. V shed 3 bases, J shed 1 base, and the junction held 2 bases outside the gene matches. Germline-derived CDR1 and CDR2 are SEHNR and FQNEAQ (reference sequence).

This clone was found once. This chain joins TRBV4-2 and TRBJ2-1, with a possible D match to TRBD1 (5 bases). This CDR3 spans 17 amino acids. Germline CDR1 reads LGHNA; CDR2 reads YNFKEQ. V gave up 0 bases and J gave up 7 bases, with 19 bases separating them. The CDR3: CASSQDFRFSKGNEQFF. CDR3 DNA: TGTGCCAGCAGCCAAGATTTTCGGTTTTCTAAGGGGAATGAGCAGTTCTTC.

The chain carries TRBV6-5 and TRBJ2-7; 7 nucleotides line up with TRBD2. V dropped 2 bases and J dropped 2; count of bases not matched to a gene: 3. The CDR3 is 14 residues long. The germline V gene encodes CDR1 MNHEY and CDR2 SVGAGI. CDR3 nucleotide sequence: TGTGCCAGCAGTTACGGGCTAGCGGCCTACGAGCAGTACTTC. It specifies CASSYGLAAYEQYF.

The V call is TRBV6-5, the J call TRBJ2-2, with TRBD2 identical over 9 bases. Trimming took 4 bases from V and 4 from J; bases not matched to a gene: 4. The CDR3 contains 15 residues. Germline CDR1 MNHEY, CDR2 SVGAGI. The CDR3 sequence is CASSLAGVGTGELFF. DNA for the CDR3: TGTGCCAGCAGTTTAGCGGGAGTGGGCACCGGGGAGCTGTTTTTT.

The CDR3 nucleotides read TGTGCCAGCAGCGTCCGGGACGCCGGACCCTATGGCTACACCTTC. It encodes CASSVRDAGPYGYTF. V and J are TRBV5-6 and TRBJ1-2; D is perhaps TRBD1 (5 bases). The CDR3 contains 15 residues. V dropped 4 bases and J dropped 4 bases, with 17 bases sitting between them. Germline CDR1 is SGHDT and CDR2 is YYEEEE. Filled out from reference TRBV5-6 and TRBJ1-2, the complete variable domain reads DAGVTQSPTHLIKTRGQQVTLRCSPKSGHDTVSWYQQALGQGPQFIFQYYEEEERQRGNFPDRFSGHQFPNYSSELNVNALLLGDSALYLCASSVRDAGPYGYTFGSGTRLTVV.

The chain recombines TRBV3-1 (or the pseudogene TRBV3-2) with TRBJ2-5; no clear D gene. The CDR3 is made up of 14 amino acids. CDR1 and CDR2 (germline): LGHDT, YNNKEL (reference sequence). V lost 7 bases and J lost 3, with 15 bases in between. Here the CDR3 reads CASTPDLGKETQYF. The CDR3 nucleotides are TGTGCCAGCACCCCCGACCTGGGGAAAGAGACCCAGTACTTC.